Listed below are T cell receptor beta chains from one sample, sequenced in a study of early T cells in non-severe SARS-CoV-2 infection. TCRdb recomputed calls from the 5' RACE reads with MiXCR, one row per CDR3 protein. The table shows fewer than 60,000 distinct CDR3 sequences, with approximately 9.9% occurring only once. Sequenced input: whole blood. These receptors originate from an adult who was a healthcare worker with PCR-confirmed SARS-CoV-2 infection or an uninfected control (not recorded which). The CDR3 runs from the conserved cysteine through the conserved F or W. The D gene is left open where the match is weak. Clone size is not always given. Where it is, it says once, few, many or a class for expanded clones.

j_gene	v_gene	abundance	d_gene	CDR3aa	CDR3nt
TRBJ2-7	TRBV28	few	TRBD1	CASSAGGFEQYF	TGTGCCAGCAGTGCAGGGGGCTTCGAGCAGTACTTC
TRBJ2-1	TRBV5-1	many	.	CASSVGVADINEQFF	TGCGCCAGCAGCGTGGGGGTAGCGGACATCAATGAGCAGTTCTTC
TRBJ1-5	TRBV12-3/TRBV12-4	.	.	CASSLIGSEVPQHF	TGTGCCAGCAGCTTGATAGGGTCAGAAGTACCCCAGCATTTT
TRBJ2-2	TRBV6-6	.	.	CASHLTADTGELFF	TGTGCCAGCCATCTTACAGCGGACACCGGGGAGCTGTTTTTT
TRBJ2-1	TRBV6-6	few	.	CALGEQFF	TGTGCCTTGGGTGAGCAGTTCTTC
TRBJ2-7	TRBV6-6	many	.	CASSSGDNSYEQYF	TGTGCCAGCAGTTCCGGGGACAACTCCTACGAGCAGTACTTC
TRBJ1-5	TRBV7-2	.	.	CASSTRSGSPRSNQPQHF	TGTGCCAGCAGCACACGCTCCGGGAGCCCTAGGAGCAATCAGCCCCAGCATTTT
TRBJ2-1	TRBV6-5	many	.	CASSYSSYNEQFF	TGTGCCAGCAGTTACAGCTCCTACAATGAGCAGTTCTTC
TRBJ1-1	TRBV10-2	few	.	CASSESENTEAFF	TGCGCCAGCAGTGAGTCGGAGAACACTGAAGCTTTCTTT
TRBJ2-1	TRBV28	.	.	CASNRGILSNTSNEQFF	TGTGCCAGCAATCGGGGCATTTTATCTAATACTTCCAATGAGCAGTTCTTC
TRBJ2-3	TRBV20-1	many	.	CSARARATRADTQYF	TGCAGTGCTAGAGCAAGGGCTACCCGGGCAGATACGCAGTATTTT
TRBJ2-3	TRBV5-4	few	.	CASSSTGAVYDTQYF	TGTGCCAGCAGCTCTACAGGAGCGGTCTACGATACGCAGTATTTT
TRBJ2-5	TRBV7-6	many	.	CASSLSPLQETQYF	TGTGCCAGCAGCTTATCCCCACTTCAAGAGACCCAGTACTTC
TRBJ2-1	TRBV4-3	many	.	CASSQDLPGVGEQFF	TGCGCCAGCAGCCAAGATCTTCCGGGAGTCGGTGAGCAGTTCTTC
TRBJ1-6	TRBV6-2/TRBV6-3	many	.	CASSYIKRNSPLHF	TGTGCCAGCAGTTATATTAAACGGAATTCACCCCTCCACTTT
TRBJ2-1	TRBV9	many	.	CASSVGGRPTSSYNEQFF	TGTGCCAGCAGCGTAGGGGGTAGGCCGACCAGCTCCTACAATGAGCAGTTCTTC
TRBJ1-5	TRBV29-1	few	.	CSADNLSKSNQPQHF	TGCAGCGCCGACAATCTGAGCAAGAGCAATCAGCCCCAGCATTTT
TRBJ2-3	TRBV7-2	many	.	CASSHDRIRTDTQYF	TGTGCCAGCAGCCACGACAGGATTAGAACAGATACGCAGTATTTT
TRBJ1-2	TRBV29-1	.	.	CSVESYQGDGYTF	TGCAGCGTTGAAAGTTATCAGGGTGATGGCTACACCTTC
TRBJ2-3	TRBV12-3/TRBV12-4	.	.	CASTDFGDTQYF	TGTGCCAGCACCGACTTTGGAGATACGCAGTATTTT